This entry lists 5 T cell receptor beta chains sequenced from one sample in a study of cytomegalovirus exposure and HLA in healthy donors. Amplification used 60 Vbeta primers and 13 Jbeta primers. The method was immunoSEQ multiplex PCR; TCRdb's version includes in-frame clones alone and lacks a portion of them. The sample holds some 170,000 clones, approximately 78% seen once. Source material: PBMCs. The receptors originated from a woman aged 30 to 39 in good health and CMV-seropositive.

This clone was found a few times. The chain uses TRBV19 and TRBJ1-2, with 7 bases fitting TRBD1. From germline, CDR1 is LNHDA and CDR2 SQIVND (reference sequence). V trimming: 11 bases; J trimming: 4 bases; junction bases outside the gene matches: 10. The CDR3 sequence is 13 residues long. In nucleotides, the CDR3 is TGTGCCTCTAGGAAGGGGGCGGGCTATGGCTACACCTTC. Translated: CASRKGAGYGYTF.

The chain employs TRBV28 and TRBJ1-5; D gene ambiguous. The CDR3 is 16 residues long. Germline CDR1 is MDHEN and CDR2 is SYDVKM. Trimming took 3 bases from V and 2 from J, leaving 14 bases between them. The CDR3 DNA reads as TGTGCCAGCAGTTTCCCCTGGGAGGGCGGCAATCAGCCCCAGCATTTT. This encodes CASSFPWEGGNQPQHF. The full variable domain, its missing parts supplied by reference TRBV28 and TRBJ1-5, is DVKVTQSSRYLVKRTGEKVFLECVQDMDHENMFWYRQDPGLGLRLIYFSYDVKMKEKGDIPEGYSVSREKKERFSLILESASTNQTSMYLCASSFPWEGGNQPQHFGDGTRLSIL.

The CDR3 reads CASRPGGSYGYTF. In nucleotides, the CDR3 is TGCGCCAGCAGACCCGGAGGAAGCTATGGCTACACCTTC. The V and J genes are TRBV5-1 and TRBJ1-2; D remains ambiguous. Germline V lookup: CDR1 SGHRS, CDR2 YFSETQ. V lost 5 bases to trimming and J lost 4 bases, with 12 bases between them. The CDR3 has 13 amino acids.

The chain recombines TRBV5-1 with TRBJ1-2, with 7 bases fitting TRBD1. Germline loops: CDR1 SGHRS, CDR2 YFSETQ. The V and J ends lost 4 bases and 6 bases, in that order; junction bases with no gene match: 3. The CDR3 is made up of 12 amino acids. The CDR3 coding sequence is TGCGCCAGCAGCCGGGACAGAAATGGCTACACCTTC. It specifies CASSRDRNGYTF. Drawing the rest from reference TRBV5-1 and TRBJ1-2, the complete variable domain is KAGVTQTPRYLIKTRGQQVTLSCSPISGHRSVSWYQQTPGQGLQFLFEYFSETQRNKGNFPGRFSGRQFSNSRSEMNVSTLELGDSALYLCASSRDRNGYTFGSGTRLTVV.

This rearrangement joins TRBV4-1 to TRBJ2-2; TRBD1 might be the D (6 bases). The CDR3 covers 13 residues. Germline values: CDR1 MGHRA, CDR2 YSYEKL. Between the trimmed V and J ends, which lost 4 bases and 5 bases, there was a span of 8 bases. CDR3 residues: CASSLTGTGELFF. The CDR3, as DNA: TGCGCCAGCAGCCTCACAGGGACCGGGGAGCTGTTTTTT.